The TCR beta chain described here comes from a study of cytomegalovirus exposure and HLA in healthy donors. Study as a whole: The 90 to 150 validation repertoires and the approximately 640 first-cohort repertoires shared a platform, a later analysis reported.

The donors belonged to the roughly 130-subject validation cohort, separate from the roughly 720-subject first cohort. TCRdb keeps only in-frame clones here, not all; method: immunoSEQ multiplex PCR. The repertoire includes roughly 60,000 clones, just under 95% of them detected once, and approximately 2.3% sits in the top ten. Note on this clone: What it recognizes is unknown.

Overall study results and limits: Associated with cytomegalovirus, according to the listing, were some 150 TCR beta chains. Cytomegalovirus status, reportedly, was diagnosed with high specificity and sensitivity by the classifier.

Source material: PBMCs. This TCR derives from a young man in good health and CMV-seronegative.

CDR3 in DNA: TGTGCCAGCAGCTTAGGACAGGGAAGAAACACCATATATTTT. Encoded protein: CASSLGQGRNTIYF. The chain joins TRBV7-9 to TRBJ1-3; 7 bases fit TRBD1. The CDR3 consists of 14 residues. The V gene end was trimmed by 1 base and the J gene end by 5 bases; junction bases not matched to a gene: 2. Per germline, CDR1 SEHNR and CDR2 FQNEAQ (reference sequence).